This T cell receptor beta chain came from a study of immune heterogeneity within non-small cell lung tumors. Study overall: The tumor set comprised a few squamous cell carcinomas and more than eight non-squamous carcinomas (plus 1 not otherwise specified). Study observations and caveats: Identical dominant CDR3 beta clonotypes spanned tumor sites within a patient, beside site-unique high-frequency clones. Local T-cell repertoire clonality was correlated with local tumor mutational burden, and the correlation was positive. It was moderate in strength but statistically significant (R around 0.32).

Germline V gene lookup returns CDR1 DFQATT and CDR2 SNEGSKA (reference sequence). The V and J ends lost 6 bases and 10 bases, in that order; junction bases with no gene match: 9. The length of the CDR3 is 13 residues. It was with 32 V and 13 J primers that multiplex PCR amplified TCR beta CDR3. TCRdb passed the multiplex PCR reads through MiXCR, listing each CDR3 protein once. The sample has about 9,700 distinct CDR3 sequences, less than 20% seen once. With 550 to 700 ng used per sample, the template was genomic DNA from bulk tumor. During surgery, each primary tumor gave multiple biopsies spaced as far apart as possible. It was patients with untreated, newly diagnosed non-small cell lung cancer who underwent curative surgery. Concerning this clonotype: What it recognizes is unknown.

The chain carries TRBV20-1 and TRBJ2-1; 10 bases agree with TRBD2. Sequencing was done on a sample of lung tumor tissue. The sequence was obtained from a middle-aged man with non-small cell lung cancer. The CDR3 loop is CSAGAGGPREQFF. The CDR3 region has the DNA TGCAGTGCGGGAGCGGGAGGGCCCAGGGAGCAGTTCTTC.